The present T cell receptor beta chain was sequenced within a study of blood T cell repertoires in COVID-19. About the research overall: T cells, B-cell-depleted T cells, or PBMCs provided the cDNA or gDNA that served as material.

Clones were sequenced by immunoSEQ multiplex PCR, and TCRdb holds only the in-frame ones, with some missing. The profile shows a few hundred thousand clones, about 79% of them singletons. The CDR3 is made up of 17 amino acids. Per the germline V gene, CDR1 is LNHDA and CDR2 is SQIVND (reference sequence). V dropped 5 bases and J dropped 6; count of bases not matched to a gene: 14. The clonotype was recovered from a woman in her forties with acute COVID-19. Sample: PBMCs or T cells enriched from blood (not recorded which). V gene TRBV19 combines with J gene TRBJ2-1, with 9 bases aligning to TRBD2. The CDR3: CASSPFSAGLATNEQFF. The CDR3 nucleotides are TGTGCCAGTAGTCCATTTTCGGCGGGACTAGCTACCAATGAGCAGTTCTTC.